The 14 T cell receptor beta chains presented below share a single source sample, sequenced in a study of blood T cell repertoires in COVID-19 (dated by TCRdb to 2020 to 2022). The library came from the immunoSEQ multiplex PCR assay. Drawn from immuneACCESS, this table holds only the in-frame rearrangements with V and J called that TCRdb kept. Clones are partly lost; checked studies trace under half to an unresolved V gene and leave the rest unexplained. This sample comprises about 290,000 clones, around 89% of them detected only once. About 4.6% of the sample is taken by the ten largest. The sample comprised peripheral blood. These receptors all come from a man aged 35-49 years with acute or convalescent COVID-19.

The chain joins TRBV14 to TRBJ1-3; D remains unclear. The ends were cut back, 2 bases at V and 4 bases at J, with 9 bases in the middle. Per germline, CDR1 SGHDN and CDR2 FVKESK. CDR3 length equals 14 residues. The CDR3 loop is CASSQNRGGNTIYF. The CDR3 coding sequence is TGTGCCAGCAGCCAAAATAGAGGAGGAAACACCATATATTTT.

The table lists this clone with a count of one. The rearrangement links TRBV6-6 to TRBJ2-1; 10 positions agree with TRBD1. The CDR3 has 15 residues. Germline CDR1 is MNHNY and CDR2 is SVGAGI (reference sequence). V lost 2 bases and J lost 9; bases outside the gene matches: 7. CDR3 in DNA: TGTGCCAGCAGTTACCCCGGACAGGGGGTGGGTGAGCAGTTCTTC. Its translation is CASSYPGQGVGEQFF.

J is TRBJ1-2 and V is TRBV4-1; D possibly corresponds to TRBD1 (6 bases). V was trimmed by 3 bases and J by 8 bases, leaving 10 bases between them. CDR3 size: 12 residues. CDR1 MGHRA and CDR2 YSYEKL come from the germline V gene. The CDR3: CASSHPGVGYTF. The CDR3 bases are TGCGCCAGCAGCCACCCAGGGGTAGGCTACACCTTC.

This chain uses TRBV4-2 with TRBJ2-3, with 10 nucleotides matching TRBD2. V dropped 1 base and J dropped 5; count of bases not matched to a gene: 12. Germline values: CDR1 LGHNA, CDR2 YNFKEQ. CDR3 length: 18 amino acids. The CDR3 spells CASSQGERGGVVGDTQYF. The CDR3 DNA follows: TGTGCCAGCAGCCAAGGGGAGCGGGGGGGCGTAGTTGGAGATACGCAGTATTTT.

The chain carries TRBV6-5 and TRBJ1-2; D gene uncertain. Germline values: CDR1 MNHEY, CDR2 SVGAGI. CDR3 size: 14 residues. The V end was cut by 2 bases, the J end by 5 bases, with 12 bases between. The chain's CDR3 is CASSYGGAVYGYTF. The CDR3 DNA reads TGTGCCAGCAGTTACGGTGGTGCAGTATATGGCTACACCTTC.

This sequence joins TRBV27 and TRBJ1-2; possible D gene TRBD1, 5 bases. CDR3 length: 13 residues. Germline V gives CDR1 MNHEY, CDR2 SMNVEV (reference sequence). V dropped 0 bases and J dropped 8 bases, with 10 bases sitting between them. The CDR3 nucleotides read TGTGCCAGCAGTTTATCGACCTGGGGCGGCTACACCTTC. This gives the protein CASSLSTWGGYTF.

This chain links TRBV4-2 with TRBJ1-1; D is perhaps TRBD1 (6 bases). The CDR3 spans 15 residues. V was trimmed by 0 bases and J by 5 bases, leaving 13 bases between them. CDR1 and CDR2 (germline): LGHNA, YNFKEQ. CDR3 sequence (DNA): TGTGCCAGCAGCCAAGATAGGGGGGGTGGGACTGAAGCTTTCTTT. Translated: CASSQDRGGGTEAFF.

CDR3: CSVEARDSGTDEQYF. CDR3 bases: TGCAGCGTTGAAGCTCGGGACAGTGGGACTGACGAGCAGTACTTC. The chain uses TRBV29-1 and TRBJ2-7; tentative D call: TRBD1 (7 bases). CDR1 SQVTM and CDR2 ANQGSEA come from the germline V gene. The CDR3 runs 15 residues. Trimming cost V 1 base and J 5 bases, with 18 bases left between them.

V usage is TRBV5-6 and J usage is TRBJ2-7, with 7 bases matching TRBD1. The junction had 6 bases not matched to a gene; V was cut back by 3 bases and J by 3 bases. The CDR3 sequence is 14 residues long. The germline gives CDR1 SGHDT, CDR2 YYEEEE. The CDR3 nucleotides read TGTGCCAGCAGCTCCCTCGACAGGGACTACGAGCAGTACTTC. It is translated as CASSSLDRDYEQYF.

This chain uses TRBV5-6 with TRBJ1-4; D might be TRBD1 (6 bases). The germline V and J ends were trimmed by 0 bases and 10 bases, with 13 bases remaining between them. This CDR3 is built from 14 residues. CDR1 is SGHDT, CDR2 YYEEEE, per germline. As DNA, the CDR3 is TGTGCCAGCAGCTTGGAGGCATTAGGGGGAAAACTGTTTTTT. Its protein product is CASSLEALGGKLFF.

The gene calls are TRBV19 and TRBJ1-5, with TRBD1 matching 9 bases. This CDR3 has 15 residues. CDR1 and CDR2 (germline): LNHDA, SQIVND (reference sequence). J gave up 5 bases and V 1 base, and 3 bases lay outside the gene matches. CDR3 region: CASSIGQGEYQPQHF. The CDR3, as DNA: TGTGCCAGTAGTATAGGACAGGGGGAATATCAGCCCCAGCATTTT.

The chain uses TRBV18 and TRBJ2-2; no firm D call. CDR1 is KGHSH and CDR2 is LQKENI in the germline V gene. The CDR3 loop spans 13 amino acids. V was pared by 4 bases and J by 5 bases, with 8 bases between. CDR3 sequence (DNA): TGTGCCAGCTCACGACTCGATACCGGGGAGCTGTTTTTT. It specifies CASSRLDTGELFF. The full variable domain, rest sourced from reference TRBV18 and TRBJ2-2, is NAGVMQNPRHLVRRRGQEARLRCSPMKGHSHVYWYRQLPEEGLKFMVYLQKENIIDESGMPKERFSAEFPKEGPSILRIQQVVRGDSAAYFCASSRLDTGELFFGEGSRLTVL.

A single count supports this clone. This chain joins TRBV11-2 and TRBJ1-2; no clear D gene. CDR3 length: 14 amino acids. V was shortened by 3 bases and J by 4 bases, with 12 bases between the two germline ends. Germline V gene data show CDR1 as SGHAT and CDR2 as FQNNGV. In DNA, the CDR3 is TGTGCCAGCAGCTTGGATCCCAGCGTCTATGGCTACACCTTC. It yields the protein CASSLDPSVYGYTF.

The V gene is TRBV5-5, the J gene TRBJ2-7; 7 bases map to TRBD1. V trimming: 2 bases; J trimming: 7 bases; junction bases outside the gene matches: 6. This CDR3 is built from 13 residues. Germline values: CDR1 SGHKS, CDR2 YYEKEE (reference sequence). The CDR3, as DNA: TGTGCCAGCAGCTTTGGACAGGCTTGGGAGCAGTACTTC. The encoded protein is CASSFGQAWEQYF.